This entry is about one T cell receptor beta chain. The CDR3 end is not reached by the read, which stops 3 residues before it; the germline J gene fills it in. The data originate from a study of T cells in women clearing cervical HPV infection. About the study: HLA type could not be excluded as a confounder.

The CDR3 has 14 residues. V was cut by 8 bases and J by 4 bases, with 17 bases left in between. Per germline, CDR1 SNHLY and CDR2 FYNNEI. Generated by immunoSEQ multiplex PCR, the TCRdb table keeps only in-frame clones and is missing some. The sample has tens of thousands of clones, and its top ten clones hold 7% to 7.5%. The chain is built from TRBV2 and TRBJ1-2; D is ambiguous. Source material: blood buffy coat. This receptor was taken from a woman between 18 and 69 years old with a cervical HPV16 infection that either progressed to CIN3+ or cleared (not recorded which). CDR3 sequence: CASAAHGSLYGYTF. The DNA read from the CDR3 is TGTGCCAGCGCCGCCCATGGCTCGCTCTATGGC.